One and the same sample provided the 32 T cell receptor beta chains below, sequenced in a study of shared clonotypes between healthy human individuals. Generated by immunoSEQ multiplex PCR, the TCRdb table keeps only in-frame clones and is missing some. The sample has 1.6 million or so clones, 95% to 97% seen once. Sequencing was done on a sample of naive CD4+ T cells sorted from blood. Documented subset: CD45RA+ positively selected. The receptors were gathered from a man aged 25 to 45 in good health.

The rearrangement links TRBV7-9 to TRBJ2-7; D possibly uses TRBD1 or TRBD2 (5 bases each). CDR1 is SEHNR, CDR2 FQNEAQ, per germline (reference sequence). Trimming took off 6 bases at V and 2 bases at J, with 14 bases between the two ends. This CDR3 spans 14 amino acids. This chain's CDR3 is CASSPGTAPYEQYF. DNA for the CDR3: TGTGCCAGCAGTCCCGGGACGGCTCCCTACGAGCAGTACTTC.

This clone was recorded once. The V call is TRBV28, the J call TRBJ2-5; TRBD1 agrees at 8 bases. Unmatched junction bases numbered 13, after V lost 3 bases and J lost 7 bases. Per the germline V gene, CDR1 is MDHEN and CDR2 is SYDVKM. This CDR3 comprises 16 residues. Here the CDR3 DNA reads TGTGCCAGCAGTTTGTCCGGGACAGGTGTTTCAGGGACCCAGTACTTC. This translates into CASSLSGTGVSGTQYF.

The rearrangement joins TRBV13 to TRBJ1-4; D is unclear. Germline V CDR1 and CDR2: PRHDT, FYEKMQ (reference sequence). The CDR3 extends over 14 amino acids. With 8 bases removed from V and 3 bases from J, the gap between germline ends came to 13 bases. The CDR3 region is CASAKTGSNEKLFF. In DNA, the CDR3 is TGTGCCAGCGCAAAGACCGGTTCTAATGAAAAACTGTTTTTT.

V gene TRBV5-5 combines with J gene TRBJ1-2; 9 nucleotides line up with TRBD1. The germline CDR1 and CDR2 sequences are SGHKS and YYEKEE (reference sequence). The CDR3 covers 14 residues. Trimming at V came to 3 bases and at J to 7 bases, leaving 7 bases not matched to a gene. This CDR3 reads CASSWDRVRVGYTF. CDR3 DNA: TGTGCCAGCAGCTGGGACAGGGTACGAGTTGGCTACACCTTC.

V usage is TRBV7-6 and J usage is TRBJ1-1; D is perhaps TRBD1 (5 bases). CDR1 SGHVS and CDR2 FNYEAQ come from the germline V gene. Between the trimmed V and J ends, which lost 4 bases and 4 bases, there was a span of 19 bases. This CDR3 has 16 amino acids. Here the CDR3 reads CASSSSYRKKVTEAFF. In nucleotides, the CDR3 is TGTGCCAGCAGCTCCAGCTACAGGAAAAAGGTCACTGAAGCTTTCTTT. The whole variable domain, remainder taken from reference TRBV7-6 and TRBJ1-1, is GAGVSQSPRYKVTKRGQDVALRCDPISGHVSLYWYRQALGQGPEFLTYFNYEAQQDKSGLPNDRFSAERPEGSISTLTIQRTEQRDSAMYRCASSSSYRKKVTEAFFGQGTRLTVV.

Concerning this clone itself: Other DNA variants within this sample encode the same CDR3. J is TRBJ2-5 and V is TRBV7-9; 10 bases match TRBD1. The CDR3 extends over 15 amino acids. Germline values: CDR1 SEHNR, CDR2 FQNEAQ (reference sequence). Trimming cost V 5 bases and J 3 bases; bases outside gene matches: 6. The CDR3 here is CASSVYGTGEETQYF. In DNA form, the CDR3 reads TGTGCCAGCAGCGTTTACGGGACAGGGGAAGAGACCCAGTACTTC.

In nucleotides, the CDR3 is TGTGCCAGCAGTGAATCTATAGCGGGAGGTCTACTGGGTTCCTACGAGCAGTACTTC. Residues: CASSESIAGGLLGSYEQYF. This rearrangement joins TRBV2 to TRBJ2-7; TRBD2 aligns across 10 bases. The CDR3 is 19 amino acids. In germline, CDR1 is SNHLY, CDR2 FYNNEI. V was clipped by 2 bases and J by 1 base; unmatched bases: 14.

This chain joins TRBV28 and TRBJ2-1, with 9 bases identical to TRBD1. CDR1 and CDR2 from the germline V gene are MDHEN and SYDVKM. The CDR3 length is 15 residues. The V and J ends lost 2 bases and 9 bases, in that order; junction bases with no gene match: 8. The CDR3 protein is CASSLMTGGFGEQFF. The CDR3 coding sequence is TGTGCCAGCAGTTTAATGACAGGGGGTTTCGGTGAGCAGTTCTTC.

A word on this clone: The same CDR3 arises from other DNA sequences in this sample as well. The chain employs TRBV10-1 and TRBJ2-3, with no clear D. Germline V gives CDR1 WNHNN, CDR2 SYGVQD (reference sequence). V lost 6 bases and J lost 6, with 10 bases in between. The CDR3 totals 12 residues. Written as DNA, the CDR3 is TGCGCCAGCAGCGACCCTGGGGATACGCAGTATTTT. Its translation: CASSDPGDTQYF.

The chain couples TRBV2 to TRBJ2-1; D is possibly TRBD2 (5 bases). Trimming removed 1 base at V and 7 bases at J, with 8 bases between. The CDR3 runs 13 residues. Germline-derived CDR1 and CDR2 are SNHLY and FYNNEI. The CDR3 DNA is TGTGCCAGCAGTGAAGTGTCGGGGAATGAGCAGTTCTTC. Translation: CASSEVSGNEQFF.

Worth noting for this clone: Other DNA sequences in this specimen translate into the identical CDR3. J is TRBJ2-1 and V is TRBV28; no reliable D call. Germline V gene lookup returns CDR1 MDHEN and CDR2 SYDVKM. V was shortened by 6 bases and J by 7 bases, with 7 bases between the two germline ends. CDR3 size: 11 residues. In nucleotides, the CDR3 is TGTGCCAGCAGGACCGGGAATGAGCAGTTCTTC. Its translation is CASRTGNEQFF.

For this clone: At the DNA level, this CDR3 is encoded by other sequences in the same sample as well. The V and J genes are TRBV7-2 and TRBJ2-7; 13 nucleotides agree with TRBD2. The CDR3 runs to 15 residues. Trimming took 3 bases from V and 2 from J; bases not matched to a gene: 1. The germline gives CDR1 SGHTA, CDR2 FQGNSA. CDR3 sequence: CASSLGTSGTYEQYF. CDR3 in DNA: TGTGCCAGCAGCTTGGGGACTAGCGGGACCTACGAGCAGTACTTC.

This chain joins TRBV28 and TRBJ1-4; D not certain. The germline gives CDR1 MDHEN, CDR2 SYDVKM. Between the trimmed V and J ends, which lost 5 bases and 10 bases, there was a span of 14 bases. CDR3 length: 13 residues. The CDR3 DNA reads TGTGCCAGCAGTACCCCACGTGTCGGAAAACTGTTTTTT. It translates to CASSTPRVGKLFF.

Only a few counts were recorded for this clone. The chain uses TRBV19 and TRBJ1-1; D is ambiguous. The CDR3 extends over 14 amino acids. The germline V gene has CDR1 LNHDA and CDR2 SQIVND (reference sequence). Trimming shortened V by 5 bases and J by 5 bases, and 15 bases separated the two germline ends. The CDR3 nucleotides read TGTGCCAGTAGTCCCCTTCAAAGGCGGACTGAAGCTTTCTTT. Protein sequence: CASSPLQRRTEAFF.

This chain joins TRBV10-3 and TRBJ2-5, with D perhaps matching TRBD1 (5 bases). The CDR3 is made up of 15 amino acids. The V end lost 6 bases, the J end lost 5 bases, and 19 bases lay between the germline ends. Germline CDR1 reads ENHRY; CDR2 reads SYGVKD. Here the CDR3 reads CAISDTGTTQETQYF. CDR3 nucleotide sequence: TGTGCCATCAGCGACACAGGTACAACTCAGGAGACCCAGTACTTC.

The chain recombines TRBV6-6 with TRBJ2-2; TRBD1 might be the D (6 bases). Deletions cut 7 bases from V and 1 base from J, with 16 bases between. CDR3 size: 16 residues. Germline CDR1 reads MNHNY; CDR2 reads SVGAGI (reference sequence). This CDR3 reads CASKGVRWENTGELFF. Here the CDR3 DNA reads TGTGCCAGCAAGGGGGTAAGGTGGGAGAACACCGGGGAGCTGTTTTTT.

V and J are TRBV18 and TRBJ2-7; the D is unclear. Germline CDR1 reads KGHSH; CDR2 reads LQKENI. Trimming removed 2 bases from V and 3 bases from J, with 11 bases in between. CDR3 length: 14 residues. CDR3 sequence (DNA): TGTGCCAGCTCACCATACCAGATTAGCTACGAGCAGTACTTC. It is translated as CASSPYQISYEQYF.

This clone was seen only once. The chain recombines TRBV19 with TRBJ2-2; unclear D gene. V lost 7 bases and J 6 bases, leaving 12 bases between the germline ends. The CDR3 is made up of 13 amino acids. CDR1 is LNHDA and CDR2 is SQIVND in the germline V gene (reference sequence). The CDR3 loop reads CASKGQASGELFF. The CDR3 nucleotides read TGTGCCAGTAAAGGGCAGGCCTCCGGGGAGCTGTTTTTT.

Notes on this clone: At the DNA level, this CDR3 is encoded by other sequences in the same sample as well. CDR3 loop: CASSLASGSYEQYF. CDR3 nucleotides: TGCGCCAGCAGCTTGGCTAGCGGGAGTTACGAGCAGTACTTC. The rearrangement links TRBV5-1 to TRBJ2-7; 10 nucleotides match TRBD2. Germline values: CDR1 SGHRS, CDR2 YFSETQ. This CDR3 region has 14 residues. Germline trimming cut 0 bases from V and 4 bases from J; bases unmatched to any gene: 1.

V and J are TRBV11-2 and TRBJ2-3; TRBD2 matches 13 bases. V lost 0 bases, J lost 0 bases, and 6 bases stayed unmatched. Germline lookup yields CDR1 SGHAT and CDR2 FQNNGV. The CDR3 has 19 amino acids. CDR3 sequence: CASSLELSGLAGSTDTQYF. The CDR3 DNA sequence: TGTGCCAGCAGCTTAGAGTTGTCGGGACTAGCGGGGAGCACAGATACGCAGTATTTT.

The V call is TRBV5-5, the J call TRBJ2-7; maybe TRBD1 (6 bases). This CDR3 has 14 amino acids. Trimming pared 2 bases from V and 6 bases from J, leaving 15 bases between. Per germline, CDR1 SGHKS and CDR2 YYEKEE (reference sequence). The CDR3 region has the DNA TGTGCCAGCAGCTTAAGGGCAAGAGGGGGCGAGCAGTACTTC. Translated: CASSLRARGGEQYF. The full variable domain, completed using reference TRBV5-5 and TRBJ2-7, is DAGVTQSPTHLIKTRGQQVTLRCSPISGHKSVSWYQQVLGQGPQFIFQYYEKEERGRGNFPDRFSARQFPNYSSELNVNALLLGDSALYLCASSLRARGGEQYFGPGTRLTVT.

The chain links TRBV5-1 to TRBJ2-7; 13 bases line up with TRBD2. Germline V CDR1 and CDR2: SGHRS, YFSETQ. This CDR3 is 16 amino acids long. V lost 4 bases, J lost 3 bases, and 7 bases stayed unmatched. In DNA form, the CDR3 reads TGCGCCAGCAGCCCACCCTGGACTAGCGGGGGCTACGAGCAGTACTTC. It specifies CASSPPWTSGGYEQYF.

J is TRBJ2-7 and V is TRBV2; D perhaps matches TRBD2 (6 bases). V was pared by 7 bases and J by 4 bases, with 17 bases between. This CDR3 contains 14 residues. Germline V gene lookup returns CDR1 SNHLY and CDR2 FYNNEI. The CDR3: CASKLVREGYEQYF. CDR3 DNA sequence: TGTGCCAGCAAGTTGGTGCGGGAAGGGTACGAGCAGTACTTC. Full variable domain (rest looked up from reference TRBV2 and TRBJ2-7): EPEVTQTPSHQVTQMGQEVILRCVPISNHLYFYWYRQILGQKVEFLVSFYNNEISEKSEIFDDQFSVERPDGSNFTLKIRSTKLEDSAMYFCASKLVREGYEQYFGPGTRLTVT.

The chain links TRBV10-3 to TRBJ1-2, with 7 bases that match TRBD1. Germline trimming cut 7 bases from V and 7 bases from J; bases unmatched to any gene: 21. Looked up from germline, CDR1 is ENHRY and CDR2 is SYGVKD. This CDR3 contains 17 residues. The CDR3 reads CAITPQGGTRSSGGYTF. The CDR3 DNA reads TGTGCCATCACTCCCCAGGGGGGGACACGATCTTCGGGTGGCTACACCTTC.

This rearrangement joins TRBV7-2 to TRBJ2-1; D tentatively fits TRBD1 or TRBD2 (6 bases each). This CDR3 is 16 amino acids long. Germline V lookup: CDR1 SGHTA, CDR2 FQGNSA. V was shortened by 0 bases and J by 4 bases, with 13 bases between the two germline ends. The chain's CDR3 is CASSLALGGGYNEQFF. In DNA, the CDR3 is TGTGCCAGCAGCTTAGCGCTAGGGGGAGGATACAATGAGCAGTTCTTC.

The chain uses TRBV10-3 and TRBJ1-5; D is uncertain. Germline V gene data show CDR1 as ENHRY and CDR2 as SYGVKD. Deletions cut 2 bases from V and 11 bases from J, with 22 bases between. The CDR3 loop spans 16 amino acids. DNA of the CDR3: TGTGCCATCAGTGAGGCACCCGTAGAAGCCGGTGGGTCCCAGCATTTT. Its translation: CAISEAPVEAGGSQHF.

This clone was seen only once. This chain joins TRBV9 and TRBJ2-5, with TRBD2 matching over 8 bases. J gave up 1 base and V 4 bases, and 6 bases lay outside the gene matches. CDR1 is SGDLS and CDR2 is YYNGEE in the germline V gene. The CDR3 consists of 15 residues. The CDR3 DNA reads TGTGCCAGCAGCCCCGGGGGGGGGCTCCAAGAGACCCAGTACTTC. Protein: CASSPGGGLQETQYF.

CDR3 nucleotides: TGCGCCAGCAGCCACGGGACAGATTACAATGAGCAGTTCTTC. Its translation is CASSHGTDYNEQFF. This chain connects TRBV5-1 to TRBJ2-1, with 7 positions matching TRBD1. Germline V CDR1 and CDR2: SGHRS, YFSETQ. This CDR3 comprises 14 residues. The V and J ends lost 4 bases and 4 bases, in that order; junction bases with no gene match: 5.

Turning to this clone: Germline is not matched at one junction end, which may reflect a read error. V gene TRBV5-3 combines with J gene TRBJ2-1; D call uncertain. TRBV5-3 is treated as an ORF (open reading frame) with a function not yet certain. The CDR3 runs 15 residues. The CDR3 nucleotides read TGTGCCAGCAGCTCCTCCGTAGCAGGACACAATGAGCAGTTCTTC. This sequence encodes CASSSSVAGHNEQFF.

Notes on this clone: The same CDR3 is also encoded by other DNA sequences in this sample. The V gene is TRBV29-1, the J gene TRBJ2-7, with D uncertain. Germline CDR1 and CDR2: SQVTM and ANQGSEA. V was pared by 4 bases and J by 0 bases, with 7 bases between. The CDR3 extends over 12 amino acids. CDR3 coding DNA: TGCAGCGTTGGGCACAGCTCCTACGAGCAGTACTTC. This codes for CSVGHSSYEQYF.

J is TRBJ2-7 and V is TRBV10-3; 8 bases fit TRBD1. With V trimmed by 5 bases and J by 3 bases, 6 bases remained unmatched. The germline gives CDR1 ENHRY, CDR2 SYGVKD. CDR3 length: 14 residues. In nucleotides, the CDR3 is TGTGCCATCAGTAGGACAGGGAACCTCTACGAGCAGTACTTC. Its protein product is CAISRTGNLYEQYF.

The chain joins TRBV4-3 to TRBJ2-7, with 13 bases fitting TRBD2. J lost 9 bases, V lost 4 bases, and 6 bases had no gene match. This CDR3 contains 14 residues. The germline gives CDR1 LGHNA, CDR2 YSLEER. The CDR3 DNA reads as TGCGCCAGCAGCCTCGGACTAGCGGGAGCGGTGCAGTACTTC. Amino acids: CASSLGLAGAVQYF.